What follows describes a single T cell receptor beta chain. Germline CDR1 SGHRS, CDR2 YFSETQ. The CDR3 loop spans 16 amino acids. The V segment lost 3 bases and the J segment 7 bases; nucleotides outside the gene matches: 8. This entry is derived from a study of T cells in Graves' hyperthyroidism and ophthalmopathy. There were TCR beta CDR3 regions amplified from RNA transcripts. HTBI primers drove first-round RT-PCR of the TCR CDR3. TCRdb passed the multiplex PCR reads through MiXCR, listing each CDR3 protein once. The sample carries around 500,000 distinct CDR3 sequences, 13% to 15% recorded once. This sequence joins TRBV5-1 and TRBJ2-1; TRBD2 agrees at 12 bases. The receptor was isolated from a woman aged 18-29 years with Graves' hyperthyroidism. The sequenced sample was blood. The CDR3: CASSSPGLAGRNEQFF. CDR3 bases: TGCGCCAGCAGCTCTCCAGGACTAGCGGGAAGAAATGAGCAGTTCTTC.